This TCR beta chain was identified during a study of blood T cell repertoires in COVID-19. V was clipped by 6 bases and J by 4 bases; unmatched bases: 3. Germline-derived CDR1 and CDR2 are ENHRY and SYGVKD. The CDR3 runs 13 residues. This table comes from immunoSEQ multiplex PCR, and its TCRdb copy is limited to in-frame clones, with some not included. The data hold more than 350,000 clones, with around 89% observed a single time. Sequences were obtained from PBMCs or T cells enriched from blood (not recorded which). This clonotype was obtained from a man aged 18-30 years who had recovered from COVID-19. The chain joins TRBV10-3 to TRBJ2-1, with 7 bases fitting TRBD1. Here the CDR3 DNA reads TGTGCCATCAGCGACAGGGAGTACAATGAGCAGTTCTTC. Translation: CAISDREYNEQFF.